This is a list of T cell receptor beta chains from one sample in a study of regulatory T cells in long-lasting Graves disease. MiXCR was run by TCRdb on the multiplex PCR reads, yielding one entry per CDR3 protein. The profile shows under 700,000 distinct CDR3 sequences, more than 15% of them singletons. This sample was also put to use in a study of T cells in Graves' hyperthyroidism and ophthalmopathy.

The sample was peripheral blood mononuclear cells (PBMCs), taken at new diagnosis, from a patient treated with antithyroid drugs. The receptor source for this set is a woman aged 35-65 years with Graves disease. CDR3s include the opening cysteine and the closing phenylalanine or tryptophan. The D gene is left open where the match is weak. The size field is filled for only some rows; it gives once, few, many or a size class.

size,D,J,V,CDR3,DNA
.,TRBD2,TRBJ2-3,TRBV12-3/TRBV12-4,CASRLGGSSSTDTQYF,TGTGCCAGCAGACTCGGGGGGAGCTCTAGCACAGATACGCAGTATTTT
few,.,TRBJ2-2,TRBV6-1,CASSDSGAGELFF,TGTGCCAGCAGTGACTCTGGGGCAGGGGAGCTGTTTTTT
many,TRBD1,TRBJ2-2,TRBV11-2,CASIPGQGFARELFF,TGTGCCAGCATCCCCGGACAGGGCTTCGCCCGGGAGCTGTTTTTT
many,TRBD2,TRBJ2-3,TRBV28,CASSLSSGDDTQYF,TGTGCCAGCAGTTTGTCTAGCGGGGACGATACGCAGTATTTT
many,TRBD1,TRBJ1-1,TRBV11-2,CASSLATQGAAFF,TGTGCCAGCAGCTTAGCGACTCAGGGGGCCGCTTTCTTT
many,.,TRBJ2-1,TRBV3-1,CASSQEESSYNEQFF,TGTGCCAGCAGTCAAGAGGAGAGCTCCTACAATGAGCAGTTCTTC
few,TRBD1,TRBJ1-4,TRBV2,CASSRQGLEKLFF,TGTGCCAGCAGCAGACAGGGTTTAGAAAAACTGTTTTTT
many,TRBD2,TRBJ2-3,TRBV5-1,CASSSGLAGATDTQYF,TGTGCCAGCAGCTCCGGACTAGCGGGGGCCACAGATACGCAGTATTTT
few,.,TRBJ2-7,TRBV7-2,CASSPDSREQYF,TGTGCCAGCAGCCCCGACAGCCGGGAGCAGTACTTC
.,.,TRBJ1-1,TRBV6-2/TRBV6-3,CAGSLRGNTEAFF,TGTGCCGGCAGCCTGAGGGGGAACACTGAAGCTTTCTTT
few,.,TRBJ2-7,TRBV5-5,CASSLYSQGPPEQYF,TGTGCCAGCAGCTTGTACTCACAGGGCCCTCCCGAGCAGTACTTC
.,TRBD2,TRBJ2-7,TRBV11-2,CASRRLAGDRYEQYF,TGCGCCAGCCGCCGGCTAGCGGGGGACCGTTACGAGCAGTACTTC
many,TRBD1,TRBJ1-5,TRBV2,CASSEAQGLSGQPQHF,TGTGCCAGCAGTGAAGCACAGGGGCTGAGTGGTCAGCCCCAGCATTTT
many,.,TRBJ2-6,TRBV12-3/TRBV12-4,CASRADSYSGANVLTF,TGTGCCAGCAGGGCGGACAGCTACTCTGGGGCCAACGTCCTGACTTTC
.,.,TRBJ1-2,TRBV19,CASSIRGNGYTF,TGTGCCAGTAGTATACGGGGAAACGGCTACACCTTC
many,.,TRBJ2-2,TRBV11-2,CASSLRFTGELFF,TGTGCCAGCAGCCTCCGATTCACCGGGGAGCTGTTTTTT
many,.,TRBJ2-7,TRBV4-1,CASSQETRTREQYF,TGCGCCAGCAGCCAAGAGACTCGGACACGGGAGCAGTACTTC
many,.,TRBJ1-1,TRBV10-1,CASSDAPGDTEAFF,TGCGCCAGCAGTGACGCCCCGGGGGACACTGAAGCTTTCTTT
few,TRBD2,TRBJ2-1,TRBV6-2/TRBV6-3,CASRNSGGSNEQFF,TGTGCCAGCAGAAATAGCGGGGGCAGTAATGAGCAGTTCTTC
few,.,TRBJ1-2,TRBV10-2,CAGPSNYGYTF,TGCGCCGGGCCATCTAACTATGGCTACACCTTC
many,TRBD1,TRBJ1-2,TRBV7-9,CASSTWDRAGYGYTF,TGTGCCAGCAGCACCTGGGACAGGGCTGGCTATGGCTACACCTTC
.,TRBD1,TRBJ2-5,TRBV4-1,CASSHGRDRGKETQYF,TGCGCCAGCAGCCATGGCCGGGACAGGGGAAAAGAGACCCAGTACTTC
few,.,TRBJ2-5,TRBV27,CASSFLRDIMETQYF,TGTGCCAGCAGTTTCTTAAGGGACATCATGGAGACCCAGTACTTC
.,.,TRBJ1-6,TRBV5-1,CASSLYFRGGSPLHF,TGCGCCAGCAGCTTGTACTTCAGGGGTGGTTCACCCCTCCACTTT
many,.,TRBJ1-5,TRBV12-3/TRBV12-4,CASSLTGPQPQHF,TGTGCCAGCAGTTTAACAGGTCCTCAGCCCCAGCATTTT
few,TRBD2,TRBJ2-1,TRBV7-3,CASSLLGTSGGAGSEQFF,TGTGCCAGCAGCTTACTCGGGACTAGCGGGGGCGCGGGGAGTGAGCAGTTCTTC
few,.,TRBJ2-6,TRBV4-1,CASSLRVTGANVLTF,TGCGCCAGCAGCCTCAGGGTCACTGGGGCCAACGTCCTGACTTTC
.,TRBD1,TRBJ2-7,TRBV29-1,CSVVRDRTYEQYF,TGCAGCGTTGTTAGGGACAGAACCTACGAGCAGTACTTC
.,.,TRBJ1-2,TRBV29-1,CSVVRVVGRDGYGYTF,TGCAGCGTTGTAAGAGTTGTGGGGCGCGATGGCTATGGCTACACCTTC
many,TRBD2,TRBJ2-5,TRBV12-3/TRBV12-4,CASTRTSEETQYF,TGTGCCAGCACCCGGACTAGCGAGGAGACCCAGTACTTC
many,TRBD2,TRBJ2-5,TRBV16,CASSHRRTSGGLQYF,TGTGCCAGCAGCCACCGACGGACTAGCGGGGGGCTGCAGTACTTC
few,TRBD1,TRBJ1-1,TRBV11-3,CASSSTSGTVTFF,TGTGCCAGCAGCTCAACCTCCGGGACAGTAACTTTCTTT
many,.,TRBJ1-2,TRBV12-3/TRBV12-4,CASSLGAVDYGYTF,TGTGCCAGCAGTTTAGGGGCGGTAGACTATGGCTACACCTTC
.,TRBD1,TRBJ1-1,TRBV19,CASSIGSGGAYTEAFF,TGTGCCAGTAGTATAGGTTCAGGGGGCGCATACACTGAAGCTTTCTTT
.,TRBD1,TRBJ2-7,TRBV5-6,CASSLRDRGNYERYF,TGTGCCAGCAGCTTGAGGGACAGGGGAAACTACGAGCGGTACTTC
few,.,TRBJ2-2,TRBV10-3,CAAHQGRGTGELFF,TGTGCCGCACACCAGGGTAGGGGCACCGGGGAGCTGTTTTTT
few,.,TRBJ2-5,TRBV6-1,CASRPRGGWGETQYF,TGTGCCAGCAGACCCAGAGGGGGTTGGGGAGAGACCCAGTACTTC
.,TRBD2,TRBJ2-7,TRBV3-1,CASSQESGTRPNEQYF,TGTGCCAGCAGCCAAGAATCCGGGACTAGACCAAACGAGCAGTACTTC
many,.,TRBJ2-5,TRBV2,CASRSERGETQYF,TGTGCCAGCAGAAGCGAGAGGGGGGAGACCCAGTACTTC
.,.,TRBJ1-4,TRBV20-1,CSATQKGRQKLFF,TGCAGTGCAACGCAGAAGGGCAGACAAAAACTGTTTTTT
many,.,TRBJ1-1,TRBV5-1,CASTVTGENTEAFF,TGCGCCAGCACCGTGACAGGAGAGAACACTGAAGCTTTCTTT
few,TRBD2,TRBJ2-1,TRBV19,CASSIDPGTTGGEQFF,TGTGCCAGTAGTATAGACCCCGGGACCACGGGAGGTGAGCAGTTCTTC
many,TRBD1,TRBJ2-3,TRBV6-1,CASSGGQGLGTDTQYF,TGTGCCAGCAGTGGGGGACAGGGCTTGGGGACAGATACGCAGTATTTT
many,.,TRBJ1-1,TRBV3-1,CASSQVAGGTEAFF,TGTGCCAGCAGCCAAGTGGCAGGAGGAACTGAAGCTTTCTTT
many,TRBD2,TRBJ2-1,TRBV28,CASSLGGLAGGPRGNEQFF,TGTGCCAGCAGTTTAGGGGGACTAGCGGGGGGTCCCAGGGGGAATGAGCAGTTCTTC
few,TRBD1,TRBJ2-5,TRBV6-4,CASTWGRGKETQYF,TGTGCCAGCACCTGGGGCAGGGGGAAAGAGACCCAGTACTTC
many,.,TRBJ1-2,TRBV10-3,CAISESGSYGYTF,TGTGCCATCAGTGAGTCGGGTAGCTATGGCTACACCTTC
many,TRBD2,TRBJ2-3,TRBV2,CASSALAGGQATQYF,TGTGCCAGCAGTGCGCTAGCGGGGGGGCAAGCTACGCAGTATTTT
many,.,TRBJ2-3,TRBV11-3,CASSPGAAGRRTDTQYF,TGTGCCAGCAGCCCCGGGGCCGCGGGGCGCCGCACAGATACGCAGTATTTT
many,.,TRBJ1-6,TRBV20-1,CSASTDSNSPLHF,TGCAGTGCTAGTACAGATTCTAATTCACCCCTCCACTTT
once,.,TRBJ2-7,TRBV12-3/TRBV12-4,CASSLWGGGYEQYF,TGTGCCAGCAGTTTATGGGGGGGCGGGTACGAGCAGTACTTC
.,TRBD2,TRBJ2-3,TRBV4-2,CASSQDKTSGGFTDTQYF,TGTGCCAGCAGCCAAGATAAAACTAGCGGGGGTTTCACAGATACGCAGTATTTT
many,.,TRBJ1-4,TRBV5-1,CASSTGQGIEKLFF,TGCGCCAGCAGCACCGGGCAGGGGATCGAAAAACTGTTTTTT
.,.,TRBJ2-7,TRBV18,CASSFRTPGSGGEQYF,TGTGCCAGCTCATTTAGGACGCCTGGGTCTGGAGGCGAGCAGTACTTC